The 21 T cell receptor beta chains below were found in one sample sequenced in a study of Ad26.COV2.S vaccination and SARS-CoV-2 variants (dated by TCRdb to 2020 to 2022). The treatment or condition label for this specimen denotes: approximately 18 received Ad26.COV2.S at low or high dose, single or two shots; roughly five received placebo; per-sample allocation not given. Repertoires of vaccine and placebo recipients were sequenced from samples taken on day 63 after the first injection. Library preparation was by the immunoSEQ multiplex PCR assay. As stored in TCRdb, this immuneACCESS dataset retains in-frame rearrangements with V and J assigned. A fraction of the clones does not appear; measured against another copy, unresolved V genes explain less than half of the discrepancy, and the remainder lacks a known reason. This sample has 500,000 or so clones in its table, and roughly 89% of those were observed once. In total, the top ten clones hold roughly 13% of the sample.

The input for sequencing was peripheral blood, taken in a trial of Ad26.COV2.S vaccine versus placebo. Receptors were obtained from a person between 18 and 65 years old who received the Ad26.COV2.S COVID-19 vaccine or a placebo.

This clone appeared a single time. The rearrangement links TRBV5-4 to TRBJ2-3, with a tentative D call TRBD1 (6 bases). Germline loops: CDR1 SGHNT, CDR2 YYREEE (reference sequence). This CDR3 comprises 14 residues. V shed 4 bases and J shed 2 bases, with 11 bases lying between them. The chain's CDR3 is CASSKDRLTDTQYF. The CDR3, as DNA: TGTGCCAGCAGCAAGGACAGACTCACAGATACGCAGTATTTT.

The chain is built from TRBV7-3 and TRBJ2-2; D gene unclear. In germline, CDR1 is SGHTA, CDR2 FQGTGA. V was cut by 2 bases and J by 6 bases, with 13 bases left in between. The CDR3 loop spans 15 amino acids. As DNA, the CDR3 is TGTGCCAGCAGCTTATCATTCGGGTCGGCCGGGGAGCTGTTTTTT. Amino acids: CASSLSFGSAGELFF.

This clone was seen a single time. The rearrangement links TRBV2 to TRBJ2-3; D remains ambiguous. The CDR3 has 13 residues. V shed 7 bases and J shed 8 bases, with 16 bases lying between them. Germline lookup yields CDR1 SNHLY and CDR2 FYNNEI. CDR3 nucleotides: TGTGCCAGCATTCTCCCGAACGGTGGTACGCAGTATTTT. Protein: CASILPNGGTQYF.

This clone appeared once. Other DNA variants within this sample encode the same CDR3. The chain employs TRBV30 and TRBJ2-7; D ambiguous. CDR1 GTSNPN and CDR2 SVGIG come from the germline V gene (reference sequence). The V and J ends lost 2 bases and 4 bases respectively, with 9 bases between them. The CDR3 sequence is 12 residues long. The CDR3 coding sequence is TGTGCCTGGAGTAGTGGTGGTTACGAGCAGTACTTC. As protein: CAWSSGGYEQYF.

This rearrangement joins TRBV14 to TRBJ2-2; D gene uncertain. The CDR3 covers 13 residues. V was trimmed by 2 bases and J by 9 bases, leaving 10 bases between them. From germline, CDR1 is SGHDN and CDR2 FVKESK. CDR3 sequence (DNA): TGTGCCAGCAGCCAATCAAGTTTCCGGGAGCTGTTTTTT. Translating gives CASSQSSFRELFF.

This chain connects TRBV10-2 to TRBJ2-3; D is perhaps TRBD2 (6 bases). CDR3 length equals 15 residues. V lost 6 bases, J lost 2 bases, and 15 bases lay in between. Germline CDR1 and CDR2: WSHSY and SAAADI. The CDR3: CASRTGLTPTDTQYF. Here the CDR3 DNA reads TGCGCCAGCAGGACGGGACTGACCCCCACAGATACGCAGTATTTT.

V is TRBV30 and J is TRBJ1-2; D remains ambiguous. CDR3 size: 13 residues. V lost 5 bases to trimming and J lost 5 bases, with 15 bases between them. Per germline, CDR1 GTSNPN and CDR2 SVGIG (reference sequence). The chain's CDR3 is CAWRQSAAYGYTF. The CDR3 DNA reads TGTGCCTGGCGCCAATCAGCGGCGTATGGCTACACCTTC.

Written as DNA, the CDR3 is TGTGCCAGCCGTCGACAGGGGATCCATCAGCCCCAGCATTTT. Protein: CASRRQGIHQPQHF. V usage is TRBV6-5 and J usage is TRBJ1-5, with TRBD1 identical over 8 bases. In germline, CDR1 is MNHEY, CDR2 SVGAGI. This CDR3 is built from 14 residues. The junction had 8 bases not matched to a gene; V was cut back by 8 bases and J by 5 bases.

This chain connects TRBV7-2 to TRBJ2-5, with D possibly matching TRBD2 (7 bases). The V and J ends lost 2 bases and 6 bases respectively, with 22 bases between them. Germline-derived CDR1 and CDR2 are SGHTA and FQGNSA. CDR3 length equals 17 residues. DNA for the CDR3: TGTGCCAGCAGCTTACAGGTCGGGGGGCCCCCAGCAAAGACCCAGTACTTC. Translating it yields CASSLQVGGPPAKTQYF.

The rearrangement uses TRBV29-1 and TRBJ2-1, with 7 bases aligning to TRBD1. This CDR3 has 12 residues. Germline CDR1 and CDR2: SQVTM and ANQGSEA. J gave up 4 bases and V 6 bases, and 3 bases lay outside the gene matches. CDR3 sequence reads: CSVGTDYNEQFF. CDR3 nucleotides: TGCAGCGTCGGGACAGATTACAATGAGCAGTTCTTC.

J is TRBJ2-7 and V is TRBV5-4; possibly TRBD1 or TRBD2 for D (7 bases each). Trimming cost V 3 bases and J 7 bases, with 14 bases left between them. This CDR3 spans 13 amino acids. Looked up from germline, CDR1 is SGHNT and CDR2 is YYREEE (reference sequence). CDR3 nucleotide sequence: TGTGCCAGCAGCTCCCAGGGGGGGGTAGAGCAGTACTTC. This encodes CASSSQGGVEQYF.

This clone has more than one count but fewer than ten. The rearrangement links TRBV7-8 to TRBJ1-1; the D gene is possibly TRBD1 (5 bases). V shed 8 bases and J shed 1 base, with 14 bases lying between them. The CDR3 is 14 amino acids. Per germline, CDR1 SGHVS and CDR2 FQNEAQ. DNA of the CDR3: TGTGCCAGCCACCGGGACGGGAAGAACACTGAAGCTTTCTTT. Amino acids: CASHRDGKNTEAFF. The entire variable domain, with the rest obtained from reference TRBV7-8 and TRBJ1-1, is as follows: GAGVSQSPRYKVAKRGQDVALRCDPISGHVSLFWYQQALGQGPEFLTYFQNEAQLDKSGLPSDRFFAERPEGSVSTLKIQRTQQEDSAVYLCASHRDGKNTEAFFGQGTRLTVV.

The chain has TRBV7-8 and TRBJ1-6; D not certain. Germline V gene lookup returns CDR1 SGHVS and CDR2 FQNEAQ. This CDR3 contains 13 residues. Trimming left V 1 base short and J 8 bases short, with 6 bases between. Written as DNA, the CDR3 is TGTGCCAGCAGCTTAGACCCCGATTCACCCCTCCACTTT. This translates into CASSLDPDSPLHF.

The CDR3 DNA reads TGTGCCAGCTCACCGCGACAGTTCTCTGGAAACACCATATATTTT. Its translation: CASSPRQFSGNTIYF. This rearrangement joins TRBV18 to TRBJ1-3; maybe TRBD1 (5 bases). Deletions cut 3 bases from V and 0 bases from J, with 9 bases between. The germline CDR1 and CDR2 sequences are KGHSH and LQKENI. The CDR3 is 15 residues long. Combining the CDR3 with reference TRBV18 and TRBJ1-3 gives the whole variable domain NAGVMQNPRHLVRRRGQEARLRCSPMKGHSHVYWYRQLPEEGLKFMVYLQKENIIDESGMPKERFSAEFPKEGPSILRIQQVVRGDSAAYFCASSPRQFSGNTIYFGEGSWLTVV.

The chain employs TRBV20-1 and TRBJ2-1, with D uncertain. CDR1 is DFQATT, CDR2 SNEGSKA, per germline (reference sequence). The CDR3 is 14 amino acids. V dropped 3 bases and J dropped 2 bases, with 11 bases sitting between them. CDR3 sequence reads: CSASPVNAYNEQFF. CDR3 coding DNA: TGCAGTGCTAGTCCCGTCAACGCCTACAATGAGCAGTTCTTC.

This clone was counted once. The gene calls are TRBV2 and TRBJ2-7, with 9 bases lining up with TRBD2. V shed 6 bases, J shed 1 base, and the junction held 7 bases outside the gene matches. The CDR3 is made up of 15 amino acids. Germline values: CDR1 SNHLY, CDR2 FYNNEI. The CDR3 DNA is TGTGCCAGCAGAGGGGGGACTAGCTCGTCCTACGAGCAGTACTTC. Protein product: CASRGGTSSSYEQYF.

This rearrangement joins TRBV27 to TRBJ1-5; D not resolved. The CDR3 is made up of 14 amino acids. V lost 6 bases to trimming and J lost 9 bases, with 18 bases between them. Germline CDR1 and CDR2: MNHEY and SMNVEV (reference sequence). The CDR3 protein is CASRGMGSKGPQHF. For the CDR3, the DNA is TGTGCCAGCAGGGGAATGGGGAGTAAAGGGCCCCAGCATTTT.

The chain combines TRBV7-2 with TRBJ2-1; TRBD2 matches at 9 bases. Germline V gene sequence: CDR1 SGHTA, CDR2 FQGNSA. CDR3 length: 15 amino acids. With 1 base clipped from V and 7 bases from J, the junction kept 5 bases outside the gene matches. Here the CDR3 DNA reads TGTGCCAGCAGCTTAGTAGGGACTAGCAATAATGAGCAGTTCTTC. As protein: CASSLVGTSNNEQFF.

This clone was detected a few times. V and J are TRBV5-6 and TRBJ1-2; TRBD1 matches 11 bases. CDR1 and CDR2 (germline): SGHDT, YYEEEE. Germline trimming cut 7 bases from V and 6 bases from J; bases unmatched to any gene: 11. The CDR3 has 15 residues. CDR3 sequence (DNA): TGTGCCAGCCCCTTCAACGGGACAGGGGGGGATGGCTACACCTTC. Translation: CASPFNGTGGDGYTF.

This clone occurred a few times. The same CDR3 is also encoded by other DNA sequences in this sample. The chain couples TRBV18 to TRBJ1-1; maybe TRBD1 (6 bases). Germline V gene data show CDR1 as KGHSH and CDR2 as LQKENI. The V and J ends lost 6 bases and 5 bases respectively, with 13 bases between them. This CDR3 has 13 amino acids. The CDR3: CASSRGAGTEAFF. The CDR3, as DNA: TGTGCCAGCTCCCGGGGGGCAGGGACTGAAGCTTTCTTT.

This clone was detected a few times. The rearrangement links TRBV2 to TRBJ1-5; tentatively, D is TRBD1 (5 bases). Germline assignment: CDR1 SNHLY and CDR2 FYNNEI. CDR3 length: 15 residues. V dropped 5 bases and J dropped 3 bases, with 14 bases sitting between them. The CDR3 DNA reads TGTGCCAGCAGTCCGGAACAGGTATACAATCAGCCCCAGCATTTT. Protein product: CASSPEQVYNQPQHF.